One and the same sample provided the 27 T cell receptor beta chains below, sequenced in a study of CD8 T cells in ankylosing spondylitis (dated by TCRdb to the late 2010s). The paper's findings and limits, for the study overall: Blood from ankylosing spondylitis patients appeared to be characterized by a TCR beta motif made up of fewer than ten highly homologous amino acid variants.

The antigens for these receptors are not known. The library relied on 5' RACE. Sequencing relied on an Illumina HiSeq 2500. TCRdb trimmed the raw reads at Q25, called clones with MiXCR and kept productive beta chains. Each CDR3 protein gets just one entry, which takes the most common genes and DNA from the rows behind it. This sample comprises under 450,000 distinct CDR3 sequences, approximately 17% of them detected only once. The top ten clonotypes cover approximately 1% of the sample. Sequencing was done on a sample of blood, either unsorted or a sorted T cell fraction (not recorded which). These receptor sequences come from a male donor with ankylosing spondylitis.

This clonotype appeared a few times. The chain links TRBV28 to TRBJ1-5; no definite D call. The CDR3 runs to 15 residues. Germline CDR1 and CDR2: MDHEN and SYDVKM. The V end lost 3 bases, the J end lost 1 base, and 10 bases lay between the germline ends. In nucleotides, the CDR3 is TGTGCCAGCAGTTTGGCCAGCAAGAGCAATCAGCCCCAGCATTTT. Protein sequence: CASSLASKSNQPQHF.

Written as DNA, the CDR3 is TGTGCCAGCAGCCCCGGGCGGGACAGGAACACTGAAGCTTTCTTT. Residues: CASSPGRDRNTEAFF. The J gene is TRBJ1-1, the V gene TRBV11-2; 7 bases map to TRBD1. There are 15 residues in the CDR3. Germline CDR1 is SGHAT and CDR2 is FQNNGV. V was clipped by 5 bases and J by 1 base; unmatched bases: 7.

This clonotype was recorded a few times. The chain uses TRBV28 and TRBJ1-2; a weak D match, TRBD1 (5 bases). This CDR3 spans 16 amino acids. CDR1 MDHEN and CDR2 SYDVKM come from the germline V gene. Trimming took off 4 bases at V and 4 bases at J, with 19 bases between the two ends. The CDR3 sequence is CASSSRVQGIGYGYTF. CDR3 coding DNA: TGTGCCAGCAGTTCACGCGTGCAGGGTATCGGCTATGGCTACACCTTC.

The genes are TRBV2 and TRBJ2-1; TRBD2 agrees at 11 bases. Germline loops: CDR1 SNHLY, CDR2 FYNNEI. J was trimmed by 2 bases and V by 6 bases; bases with no gene match: 3. This CDR3 region has 15 residues. In DNA, the CDR3 is TGTGCCAGCAGGGGTAGCGGGGGGGCCTACAATGAGCAGTTCTTC. Protein product: CASRGSGGAYNEQFF.

V gene TRBV5-1 combines with J gene TRBJ2-2, with TRBD2 matching 9 bases. Germline V gives CDR1 SGHRS, CDR2 YFSETQ. This CDR3 spans 17 amino acids. Trimming cost V 4 bases and J 3 bases; bases outside gene matches: 10. The CDR3 reads CASSPSPGLADTGELFF. The CDR3 DNA reads TGCGCCAGCAGCCCGTCTCCGGGACTAGCCGACACCGGGGAGCTGTTTTTT. Variable domain in full (rest from reference TRBV5-1 and TRBJ2-2): KAGVTQTPRYLIKTRGQQVTLSCSPISGHRSVSWYQQTPGQGLQFLFEYFSETQRNKGNFPGRFSGRQFSNSRSEMNVSTLELGDSALYLCASSPSPGLADTGELFFGEGSRLTVL.

This clonotype was detected only a few times. The rearrangement uses TRBV5-5 and TRBJ1-5, with D perhaps matching TRBD1 (6 bases). The CDR3 extends over 17 amino acids. Germline CDR1 SGHKS, CDR2 YYEKEE (reference sequence). The V end was cut by 4 bases, the J end by 4 bases, with 21 bases between. In DNA form, the CDR3 reads TGTGCCAGCAGCCGTGGGACGGGAGAAGGGGGTAATCAGCCCCAGCATTTT. As protein: CASSRGTGEGGNQPQHF.

This clonotype has more than one count but fewer than ten. The DNA of the CDR3 is TGTGCCAGCAGTCTCACGGGACAGGTACTGTCTGGGGCCAACGTCCTGACTTTC. It is translated as CASSLTGQVLSGANVLTF. This rearrangement joins TRBV12-3 or TRBV12-4 to TRBJ2-6; 8 bases are shared with TRBD1. This CDR3 spans 18 amino acids. V trimming: 5 bases; J trimming: 1 base; junction bases outside the gene matches: 10.

J is TRBJ2-2 and V is TRBV7-2; D ambiguous. With 3 bases removed from V and 6 bases from J, the gap between germline ends came to 5 bases. The germline V gene encodes CDR1 SGHTA and CDR2 FQGNSA. The CDR3 runs 12 residues. CDR3 loop: CASSFPPGELFF. DNA of the CDR3: TGTGCCAGCAGCTTTCCCCCCGGGGAGCTGTTTTTT.

This clonotype was seen more than once but under ten times. This sequence joins TRBV27 and TRBJ2-3; 7 positions agree with TRBD2. Germline values: CDR1 MNHEY, CDR2 SMNVEV (reference sequence). Losses at the gene ends were 2 bases for V and 2 bases for J; bases not matched to a gene: 4. The CDR3 consists of 15 residues. CDR3 bases: TGTGCCAGCAGTTTAGAGCGGGGTGACACAGATACGCAGTATTTT. Amino acids: CASSLERGDTDTQYF.

V and J are TRBV30 and TRBJ2-5; D may correspond to TRBD1 or TRBD2 (5 bases each). This CDR3 has 12 residues. Germline CDR1 reads GTSNPN; CDR2 reads SVGIG (reference sequence). V was pared by 2 bases and J by 9 bases, with 13 bases between. The chain's CDR3 is CAWSPGRLPQYF. CDR3 bases: TGTGCCTGGAGTCCGGGACGCCTACCCCAGTACTTC.

This chain joins TRBV20-1 and TRBJ2-7; TRBD2 is a possible D gene (5 bases). V was cut by 6 bases and J by 2 bases, with 14 bases left in between. CDR1 and CDR2 (germline): DFQATT, SNEGSKA (reference sequence). The CDR3 has 13 residues. The CDR3 DNA is TGCAGTGCCCCATACCGGGGAACCTACGAGCAGTACTTC. Amino acid sequence: CSAPYRGTYEQYF.

The chain joins TRBV11-2 to TRBJ2-1; tentative D call: TRBD2 (6 bases). This CDR3 spans 16 amino acids. CDR1 is SGHAT and CDR2 is FQNNGV in the germline V gene. The V end lost 6 bases, the J end lost 2 bases, and 17 bases lay between the germline ends. CDR3 loop: CASSMGGWLTYNEQFF. CDR3 coding DNA: TGTGCCAGCAGTATGGGGGGATGGCTCACCTACAATGAGCAGTTCTTC.

The sample holds a few counts of this clonotype. This rearrangement joins TRBV11-2 to TRBJ2-3; D tentatively reads TRBD1 or TRBD2 (5 bases each). V gave up 1 base and J gave up 1 base, with 15 bases separating them. CDR3 length equals 17 residues. Germline V gene lookup returns CDR1 SGHAT and CDR2 FQNNGV. The CDR3 nucleotides read TGTGCCAGCAGCTTAGGGGGCCCACGGGGTGGCACAGATACGCAGTATTTT. Encoded protein: CASSLGGPRGGTDTQYF. The whole variable domain, remainder taken from reference TRBV11-2 and TRBJ2-3, is EAGVAQSPRYKIIEKRQSVAFWCNPISGHATLYWYQQILGQGPKLLIQFQNNGVVDDSQLPKDRFSAERLKGVDSTLKIQPAKLEDSAVYLCASSLGGPRGGTDTQYFGPGTRLTVL.

For the CDR3, the DNA is TGTGCCAGCAGCTCGTCTCTGGGGGCCAACGTCCTGACTTTC. This translates into CASSSSLGANVLTF. The rearrangement uses TRBV7-6 and TRBJ2-6, with D unclear. Germline V gives CDR1 SGHVS, CDR2 FNYEAQ. The CDR3 runs 14 residues. V lost 4 bases, J lost 4 bases, and 8 bases lay in between.

Only a few counts were recorded for this clonotype. The chain couples TRBV5-6 to TRBJ1-1, with a weak D call TRBD1 (6 bases). This CDR3 has 14 amino acids. The V end lost 5 bases, the J end lost 5 bases, and 16 bases lay between the germline ends. Germline V gives CDR1 SGHDT, CDR2 YYEEEE. CDR3 in DNA: TGTGCCAGCAGTCTCGCAAGGGGGGTGACTGAAGCTTTCTTT. Translating gives CASSLARGVTEAFF.

In this sample, this clonotype turned up a few times. This chain links TRBV11-2 with TRBJ2-1; D is ambiguous. Between the trimmed V and J ends, which lost 3 bases and 5 bases, there was a span of 11 bases. Germline CDR1 SGHAT, CDR2 FQNNGV. This CDR3 region has 14 residues. In DNA, the CDR3 is TGTGCCAGCAGCTTTGGGCAGAGCCACAATGAGCAGTTCTTC. The encoded protein is CASSFGQSHNEQFF.

This rearrangement joins TRBV14 to TRBJ2-1; the match to TRBD1 covers 7 bases. The germline gives CDR1 SGHDN, CDR2 FVKESK. The CDR3 runs 16 residues. J gave up 0 bases and V 2 bases, and 4 bases lay outside the gene matches. The CDR3 reads CASSQTGESSYNEQFF. CDR3 nucleotide sequence: TGTGCCAGCAGCCAAACAGGGGAAAGCTCCTACAATGAGCAGTTCTTC.

This clonotype came up a few times. This chain connects TRBV6-1 to TRBJ2-2; 8 nucleotides agree with TRBD1. V lost 8 bases and J lost 3; bases outside the gene matches: 5. This CDR3 has 14 residues. CDR1 and CDR2 (germline): MNHNS, SASEGT. CDR3 nucleotides: TGTGCCAGCCAGGGGGCGCGGGACACCGGGGAGCTGTTTTTT. Translation: CASQGARDTGELFF.

The sample holds a few counts of this clonotype. V is TRBV7-9 and J is TRBJ2-7; D possibly corresponds to TRBD1 (6 bases). The germline V gene has CDR1 SEHNR and CDR2 FQNEAQ (reference sequence). V was pared by 6 bases and J by 0 bases, with 12 bases between. The CDR3 loop spans 14 amino acids. CDR3 coding DNA: TGTGCCAGCAGGCAGGGGACCCTCTCCTACGAGCAGTACTTC. This codes for CASRQGTLSYEQYF.

The V and J genes are TRBV3-1 and TRBJ1-6; D ambiguous. The V gene's germline CDR1 is LGHDT and CDR2 YNNKEL (reference sequence). Trimming shortened V by 4 bases and J by 8 bases, and 12 bases separated the two germline ends. This CDR3 region has 14 residues. The chain's CDR3 is CASSRNPLDSPLHF. DNA of the CDR3: TGTGCCAGCAGCCGAAACCCCCTTGATTCACCCCTCCACTTT.

This clonotype was found a few times. V usage is TRBV24-1 and J usage is TRBJ2-1, with TRBD2 matching over 8 bases. The CDR3 runs to 15 residues. Germline loops: CDR1 KGHDR, CDR2 SFDVKD. V gave up 1 base and J gave up 7 bases; unmatched junction bases: 5. In nucleotides, the CDR3 is TGTGCCACCAGTGATTTAGCGGGAGTAGAGAATGAGCAGTTCTTC. Amino acids: CATSDLAGVENEQFF.

V and J are TRBV2 and TRBJ2-1; 9 bases are a match to TRBD2. The CDR3 runs 15 residues. Germline V gene lookup returns CDR1 SNHLY and CDR2 FYNNEI. J gave up 8 bases and V 7 bases, and 12 bases lay outside the gene matches. The CDR3 coding sequence is TGTGCCAGCAACCCTCTAGCGGGGAAAAACGATGAGCAGTTCTTC. Residues: CASNPLAGKNDEQFF.

V is TRBV7-6 and J is TRBJ2-1, with 7 bases aligning to TRBD2. V shed 1 base and J 4 bases; nucleotides not matched to a gene: 7. The CDR3 length is 16 residues. Per germline, CDR1 SGHVS and CDR2 FNYEAQ. CDR3 loop: CASSLVTSFVYNEQFF. The CDR3 DNA follows: TGTGCCAGCAGCTTAGTGACTAGCTTCGTTTACAATGAGCAGTTCTTC.

This clonotype was found many times. The CDR3 sequence: CSASGRSYNEQFF. The CDR3 DNA reads as TGCAGCGCTAGCGGGAGGTCCTACAATGAGCAGTTCTTC. V is TRBV29-1 and J is TRBJ2-1, with TRBD2 matching over 11 bases. CDR1 and CDR2 from the germline V gene are SQVTM and ANQGSEA. Losses at the gene ends were 7 bases for V and 1 base for J; bases not matched to a gene: 0. The CDR3 runs 13 residues.

Ten or more counts support this clonotype. The chain combines TRBV7-2 with TRBJ1-6; unclear D gene. The CDR3 runs 16 residues. V lost 2 bases, J lost 7 bases, and 15 bases lay in between. Germline-derived CDR1 and CDR2 are SGHTA and FQGNSA. This CDR3 is CASSLNSGPSNSPLHF. CDR3 bases: TGTGCCAGCAGCTTAAATAGCGGGCCCTCAAATTCACCCCTCCACTTT.

This clonotype has only a few counts. This CDR3 reads CSVGGGTFDYGYTF. CDR3 sequence (DNA): TGCAGCGTTGGCGGTGGGACGTTTGATTATGGCTACACCTTC. The chain has TRBV29-1 and TRBJ1-2, with D perhaps matching TRBD1 (5 bases). The ends were cut back, 4 bases at V and 5 bases at J, with 17 bases in the middle. This CDR3 has 14 residues. CDR1 and CDR2 from the germline V gene are SQVTM and ANQGSEA.

At least ten counts were recorded for this clonotype. The chain joins TRBV7-9 to TRBJ1-1; D unclear. Germline V lookup: CDR1 SEHNR, CDR2 FQNEAQ (reference sequence). With 1 base removed from V and 8 bases from J, the gap between germline ends came to 8 bases. The CDR3 length is 12 residues. The CDR3 loop is CASSLGLEEAFF. CDR3 nucleotide sequence: TGTGCCAGCAGCTTAGGTCTGGAAGAAGCTTTCTTT.